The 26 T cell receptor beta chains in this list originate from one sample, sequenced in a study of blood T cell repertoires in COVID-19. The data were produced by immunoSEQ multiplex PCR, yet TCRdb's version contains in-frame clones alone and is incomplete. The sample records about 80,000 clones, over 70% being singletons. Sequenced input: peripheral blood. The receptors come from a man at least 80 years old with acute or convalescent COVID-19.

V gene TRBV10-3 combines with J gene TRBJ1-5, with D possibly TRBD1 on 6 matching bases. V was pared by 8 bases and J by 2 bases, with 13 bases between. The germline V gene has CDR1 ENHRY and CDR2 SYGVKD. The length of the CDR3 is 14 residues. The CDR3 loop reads CAIGQSGGNQPQHF. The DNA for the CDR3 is TGTGCCATCGGTCAATCAGGGGGCAATCAGCCCCAGCATTTT.

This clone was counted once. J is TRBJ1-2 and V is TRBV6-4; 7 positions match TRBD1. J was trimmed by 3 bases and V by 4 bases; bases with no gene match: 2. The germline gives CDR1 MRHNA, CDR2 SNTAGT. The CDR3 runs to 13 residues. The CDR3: CASSAQGDYGYTF. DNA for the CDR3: TGTGCCAGCAGTGCCCAGGGGGACTATGGCTACACCTTC.

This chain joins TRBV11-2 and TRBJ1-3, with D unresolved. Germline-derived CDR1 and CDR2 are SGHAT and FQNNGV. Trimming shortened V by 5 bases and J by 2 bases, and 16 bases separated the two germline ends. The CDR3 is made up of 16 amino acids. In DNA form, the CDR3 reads TGTGCCAGCAGCCTAGGCCTTGGGCAGACTGGAAACACCATATATTTT. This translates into CASSLGLGQTGNTIYF.

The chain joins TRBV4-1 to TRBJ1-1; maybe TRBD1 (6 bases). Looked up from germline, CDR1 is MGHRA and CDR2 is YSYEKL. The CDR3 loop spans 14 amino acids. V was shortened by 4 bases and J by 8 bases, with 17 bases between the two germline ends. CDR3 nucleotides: TGCGCCAGCAGCCGAGAAGGCAGGGGAAGAGAAGCTTTCTTT. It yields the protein CASSREGRGREAFF.

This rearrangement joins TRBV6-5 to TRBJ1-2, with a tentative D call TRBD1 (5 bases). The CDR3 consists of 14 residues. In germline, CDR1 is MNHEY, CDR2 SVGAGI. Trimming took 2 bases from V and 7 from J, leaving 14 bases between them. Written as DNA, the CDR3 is TGTGCCAGCAGTTACGAGTCAGGGCGAAGTGGCTACACCTTC. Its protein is CASSYESGRSGYTF.

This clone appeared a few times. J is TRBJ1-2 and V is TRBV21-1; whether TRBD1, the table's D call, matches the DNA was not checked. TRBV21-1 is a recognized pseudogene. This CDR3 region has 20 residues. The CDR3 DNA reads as TGTGCCAGCAGCAAAGCGCTTTGTGTATGTAAACAGGGGGCTTACTATGGCTACACCTTC. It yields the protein CASSKALCVCKQGAYYGYTF.

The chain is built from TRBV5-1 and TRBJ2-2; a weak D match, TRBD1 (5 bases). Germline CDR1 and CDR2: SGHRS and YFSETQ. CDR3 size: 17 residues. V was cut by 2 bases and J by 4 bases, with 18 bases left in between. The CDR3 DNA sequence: TGCGCCAGCAGCTTCCCAACTTCAGGGCCTGGCACCGGGGAGCTGTTTTTT. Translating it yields CASSFPTSGPGTGELFF.

The CDR3 region is CATSDSAWHTGELFF. The DNA for the CDR3 is TGTGCCACCAGTGATTCTGCATGGCACACCGGGGAGCTGTTTTTT. The rearrangement joins TRBV24-1 to TRBJ2-2; D is uncertain. The CDR3 is 15 amino acids. Germline V gene sequence: CDR1 KGHDR, CDR2 SFDVKD. With 2 bases removed from V and 3 bases from J, the gap between germline ends came to 9 bases.

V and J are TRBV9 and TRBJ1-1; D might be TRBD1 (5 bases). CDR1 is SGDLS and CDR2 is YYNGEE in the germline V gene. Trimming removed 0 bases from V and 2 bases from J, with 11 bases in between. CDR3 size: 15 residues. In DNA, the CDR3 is TGTGCCAGCAGCGTAGGAGGACATATAAACACTGAAGCTTTCTTT. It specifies CASSVGGHINTEAFF.

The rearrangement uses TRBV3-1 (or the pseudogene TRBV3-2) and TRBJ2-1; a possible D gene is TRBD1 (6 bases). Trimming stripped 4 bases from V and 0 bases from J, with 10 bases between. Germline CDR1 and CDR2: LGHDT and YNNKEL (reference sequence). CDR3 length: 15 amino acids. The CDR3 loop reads CASSPLGGSYNEQFF. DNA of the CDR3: TGTGCCAGCAGCCCACTAGGGGGCTCCTACAATGAGCAGTTCTTC.

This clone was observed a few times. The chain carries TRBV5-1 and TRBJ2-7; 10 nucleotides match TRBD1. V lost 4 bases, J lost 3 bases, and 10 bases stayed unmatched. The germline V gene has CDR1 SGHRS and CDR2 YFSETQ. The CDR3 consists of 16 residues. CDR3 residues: CASSGAWGQGFYEQYF. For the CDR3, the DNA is TGCGCCAGCAGCGGAGCGTGGGGACAGGGGTTCTACGAGCAGTACTTC.

The CDR3 sequence is CASSQVQYNSPLHF. The CDR3 coding sequence is TGTGCCAGCAGCCAAGTGCAGTATAATTCACCCCTCCACTTT. The chain has TRBV3-1 (or the pseudogene TRBV3-2) and TRBJ1-6; D ambiguous. The CDR3 is 14 amino acids. Looked up from germline, CDR1 is LGHDT and CDR2 is YNNKEL (reference sequence). V lost 1 base and J lost 4, with 5 bases in between.

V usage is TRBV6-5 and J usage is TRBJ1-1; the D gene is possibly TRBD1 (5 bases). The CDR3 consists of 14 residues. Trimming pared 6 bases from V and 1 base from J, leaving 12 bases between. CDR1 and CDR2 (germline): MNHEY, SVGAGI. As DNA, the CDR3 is TGTGCCAGCAGATACATCGACAGGAACACTGAAGCTTTCTTT. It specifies CASRYIDRNTEAFF.

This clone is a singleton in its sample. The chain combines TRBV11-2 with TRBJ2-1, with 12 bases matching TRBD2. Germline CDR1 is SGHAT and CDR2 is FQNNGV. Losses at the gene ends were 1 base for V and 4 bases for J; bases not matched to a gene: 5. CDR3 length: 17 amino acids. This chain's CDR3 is CASSLVASGGAYNEQFF. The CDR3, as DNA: TGTGCCAGCAGCTTAGTGGCTAGCGGGGGGGCTTACAATGAGCAGTTCTTC. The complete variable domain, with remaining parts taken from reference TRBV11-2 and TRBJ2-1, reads EAGVAQSPRYKIIEKRQSVAFWCNPISGHATLYWYQQILGQGPKLLIQFQNNGVVDDSQLPKDRFSAERLKGVDSTLKIQPAKLEDSAVYLCASSLVASGGAYNEQFFGPGTRLTVL.

This chain's CDR3 is CAISVNSAGEQYF. The CDR3 DNA follows: TGTGCCATCAGTGTGAACTCGGCGGGGGAGCAGTACTTC. The gene calls are TRBV10-3 and TRBJ2-7, with a tentative D call TRBD2 (6 bases). There are 13 residues in the CDR3. V was shortened by 4 bases and J by 7 bases, with 14 bases between the two germline ends. The germline V gene has CDR1 ENHRY and CDR2 SYGVKD.

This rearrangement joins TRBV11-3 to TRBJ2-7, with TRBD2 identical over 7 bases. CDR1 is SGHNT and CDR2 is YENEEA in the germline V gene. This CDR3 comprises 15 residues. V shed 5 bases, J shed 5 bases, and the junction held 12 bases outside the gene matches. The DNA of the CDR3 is TGTGCCAGCAGCCTCCCTATGGGGGGGTCTAACGAGCAGTACTTC. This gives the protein CASSLPMGGSNEQYF. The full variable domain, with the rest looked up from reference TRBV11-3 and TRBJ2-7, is EAGVVQSPRYKIIEKKQPVAFWCNPISGHNTLYWYLQNLGQGPELLIRYENEEAVDDSQLPKDRFSAERLKGVDSTLKIQPAELGDSAVYLCASSLPMGGSNEQYFGPGTRLTVT.

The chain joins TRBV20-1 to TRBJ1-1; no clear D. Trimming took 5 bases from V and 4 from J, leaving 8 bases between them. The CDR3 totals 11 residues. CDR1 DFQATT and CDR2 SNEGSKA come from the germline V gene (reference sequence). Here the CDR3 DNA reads TGCAGTGCTTCTACAGCCACTGAAGCTTTCTTT. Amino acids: CSASTATEAFF.

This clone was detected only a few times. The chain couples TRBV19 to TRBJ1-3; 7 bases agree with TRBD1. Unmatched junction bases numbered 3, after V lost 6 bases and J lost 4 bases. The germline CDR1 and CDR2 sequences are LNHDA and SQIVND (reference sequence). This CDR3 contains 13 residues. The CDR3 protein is CASRGTVGNTIYF. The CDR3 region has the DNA TGTGCCAGTAGGGGGACAGTCGGAAACACCATATATTTT. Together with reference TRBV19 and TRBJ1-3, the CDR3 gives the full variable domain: DGGITQSPKYLFRKEGQNVTLSCEQNLNHDAMYWYRQDPGQGLRLIYYSQIVNDFQKGDIAEGYSVSREKKESFPLTVTSAQKNPTAFYLCASRGTVGNTIYFGEGSWLTVV.

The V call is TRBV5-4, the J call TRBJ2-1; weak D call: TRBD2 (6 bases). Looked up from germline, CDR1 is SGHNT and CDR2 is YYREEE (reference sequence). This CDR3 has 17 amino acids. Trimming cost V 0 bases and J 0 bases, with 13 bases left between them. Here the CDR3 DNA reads TGTGCCAGCAGCTTGGCGTTGGCGGGGCGCTCCTACAATGAGCAGTTCTTC. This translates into CASSLALAGRSYNEQFF.

The CDR3 region is CASSTRTATLYGYTF. Written as DNA, the CDR3 is TGTGCCAGCAGCACCAGGACAGCGACCCTCTATGGCTACACCTTC. The rearrangement uses TRBV5-6 and TRBJ1-2; tentative D call: TRBD1 (6 bases). The CDR3 is 15 amino acids. The V end was cut by 4 bases, the J end by 4 bases, with 17 bases between. The germline V gene has CDR1 SGHDT and CDR2 YYEEEE. Looking up the rest from reference TRBV5-6 and TRBJ1-2 gives the full variable domain: DAGVTQSPTHLIKTRGQQVTLRCSPKSGHDTVSWYQQALGQGPQFIFQYYEEEERQRGNFPDRFSGHQFPNYSSELNVNALLLGDSALYLCASSTRTATLYGYTFGSGTRLTVV.

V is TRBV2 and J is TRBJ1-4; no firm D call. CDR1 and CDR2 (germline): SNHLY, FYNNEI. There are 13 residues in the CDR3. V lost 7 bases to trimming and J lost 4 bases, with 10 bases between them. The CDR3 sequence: CASTHDYNEKLFF. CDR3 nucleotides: TGTGCCAGCACCCACGACTATAATGAAAAACTGTTTTTT.

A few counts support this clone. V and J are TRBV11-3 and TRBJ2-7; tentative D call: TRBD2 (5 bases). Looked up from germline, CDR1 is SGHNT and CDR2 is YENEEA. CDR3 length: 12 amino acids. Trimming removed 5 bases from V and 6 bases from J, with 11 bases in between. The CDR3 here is CASSRGYGEQYF. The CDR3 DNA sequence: TGTGCCAGCAGCCGGGGATACGGCGAGCAGTACTTC. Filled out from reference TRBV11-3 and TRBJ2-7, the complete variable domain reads EAGVVQSPRYKIIEKKQPVAFWCNPISGHNTLYWYLQNLGQGPELLIRYENEEAVDDSQLPKDRFSAERLKGVDSTLKIQPAELGDSAVYLCASSRGYGEQYFGPGTRLTVT.

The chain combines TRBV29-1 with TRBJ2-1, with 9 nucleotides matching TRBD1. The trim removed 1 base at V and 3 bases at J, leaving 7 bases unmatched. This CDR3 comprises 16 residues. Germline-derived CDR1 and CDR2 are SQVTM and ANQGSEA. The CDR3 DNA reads TGCAGCGTTGAAGGAACCCGGGACAGGGACTACAATGAGCAGTTCTTC. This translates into CSVEGTRDRDYNEQFF.

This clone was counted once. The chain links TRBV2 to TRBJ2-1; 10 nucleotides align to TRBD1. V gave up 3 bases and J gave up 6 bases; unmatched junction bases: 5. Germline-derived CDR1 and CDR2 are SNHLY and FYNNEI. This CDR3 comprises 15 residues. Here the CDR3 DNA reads TGTGCCAGCAGTGAGACAGGGGGCGCGGGCAATGAGCAGTTCTTC. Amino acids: CASSETGGAGNEQFF.

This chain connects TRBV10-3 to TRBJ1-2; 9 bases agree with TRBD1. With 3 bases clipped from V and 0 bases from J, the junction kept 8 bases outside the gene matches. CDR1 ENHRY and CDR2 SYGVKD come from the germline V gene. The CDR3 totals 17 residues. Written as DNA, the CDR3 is TGTGCCATCAGTGACCCCGGAGGACAGGGGCCTAACTATGGCTACACCTTC. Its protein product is CAISDPGGQGPNYGYTF.

The CDR3 nucleotides read TGTGCCAGTAAACCCGCGGTTAGCTCCTACGAGCAGTACTTC. This gives the protein CASKPAVSSYEQYF. The chain couples TRBV19 to TRBJ2-7, with D uncertain. Trimming took 7 bases from V and 0 from J, leaving 13 bases between them. Per germline, CDR1 LNHDA and CDR2 SQIVND (reference sequence). This CDR3 has 14 amino acids.